What follows are 18 T cell receptor beta chains derived from one specimen sequenced in a study of CD8 T cells in Susac syndrome. An input of 0.5 to 1 ug of RNA was subjected to reverse transcription using random hexamers. TCRdb ran MiXCR on the immunoSEQ multiplex PCR reads and lists one entry per CDR3 protein. The sample consists of about 120,000 distinct CDR3 sequences, approximately 93% of them appearing once. Sequences were obtained from CD4+ T cells from PBMCs. Receptor source: a human donor with multiple sclerosis.

This rearrangement joins TRBV27 to TRBJ1-6; D call uncertain. Trimming stripped 1 base from V and 8 bases from J, with 18 bases between. The CDR3 extends over 17 amino acids. Germline V gene data show CDR1 as MNHEY and CDR2 as SMNVEV (reference sequence). The CDR3 sequence: CASSLYPVPVGDSPLHF. The CDR3 DNA is TGTGCCAGCAGTTTATACCCAGTCCCGGTCGGGGATTCACCCCTCCACTTT.

The V and J genes are TRBV30 and TRBJ1-6; D uncertain. Deletions cut 0 bases from V and 9 bases from J, with 9 bases between. There are 13 residues in the CDR3. The germline gives CDR1 GTSNPN, CDR2 SVGIG (reference sequence). Here the CDR3 reads CAWSVRESSPLHF. CDR3 bases: TGTGCCTGGAGTGTACGGGAGAGTTCACCCCTCCACTTT.

V gene TRBV18 combines with J gene TRBJ2-1, with 7 bases identical to TRBD2. Germline loops: CDR1 KGHSH, CDR2 LQKENI. V was clipped by 4 bases and J by 5 bases; unmatched bases: 2. CDR3 size: 13 residues. CDR3 sequence: CASSRRGDNEQFF. The CDR3 nucleotides read TGTGCCAGCTCACGTCGGGGGGACAATGAGCAGTTCTTC.

The chain joins TRBV10-3 to TRBJ2-7; D uncertain. CDR1 is ENHRY, CDR2 SYGVKD, per germline. Trimming took 7 bases from V and 6 from J, leaving 16 bases between them. The CDR3 is made up of 13 amino acids. The CDR3 spells CAITRGERGEQYF. For the CDR3, the DNA is TGTGCCATCACCCGAGGAGAAAGAGGCGAGCAGTACTTC.

There are a few counts of this clonotype. The gene calls are TRBV6-1 and TRBJ1-2, with D possibly TRBD1 on 5 matching bases. The germline V gene has CDR1 MNHNS and CDR2 SASEGT. Deletions cut 4 bases from V and 2 bases from J, with 11 bases between. The CDR3 runs 14 residues. CDR3 sequence reads: CASSVEGLNYGYTF. DNA for the CDR3: TGTGCCAGCAGTGTGGAGGGGCTGAACTATGGCTACACCTTC.

V is TRBV6-1 and J is TRBJ2-7; tentative D call: TRBD1 (5 bases). Germline V lookup: CDR1 MNHNS, CDR2 SASEGT. The CDR3 extends over 15 amino acids. V was cut by 2 bases and J by 2 bases, with 13 bases left in between. CDR3: CASSEPQGYPYEQYF. CDR3 in DNA: TGTGCCAGCAGTGAACCTCAGGGATACCCCTACGAGCAGTACTTC.

This chain uses TRBV30 with TRBJ1-6, with D hard to call. Between the trimmed V and J ends, which lost 2 bases and 2 bases, there was a span of 7 bases. CDR1 and CDR2 from the germline V gene are GTSNPN and SVGIG (reference sequence). The CDR3 extends over 14 amino acids. The CDR3 DNA reads TGTGCCTGGAGTTTAGACGCCTATAATTCACCCCTCCACTTT. Translating it yields CAWSLDAYNSPLHF.

The V call is TRBV12-3 or TRBV12-4, the J call TRBJ1-4; 9 bases are shared with TRBD1. The CDR3 consists of 15 residues. Trimming took 2 bases from V and 7 from J; bases not matched to a gene: 5. The CDR3 nucleotides are TGTGCCAGCAGTTTATCCGAGACAGGGGGTGAAAAACTGTTTTTT. Its translation: CASSLSETGGEKLFF.

This chain links TRBV11-2 with TRBJ2-5; 9 bases align to TRBD2. Germline CDR1 is SGHAT and CDR2 is FQNNGV. This CDR3 is 14 amino acids long. Germline trimming cut 5 bases from V and 9 bases from J; bases unmatched to any gene: 10. The CDR3 sequence is CASSPSLAGTAQYF. CDR3 bases: TGTGCCAGCAGCCCCTCCCTAGCGGGGACGGCCCAGTACTTC.

In its sample, this clonotype was seen a few times. The chain combines TRBV5-4 with TRBJ2-3; D unresolved. V lost 1 base to trimming and J lost 5 bases, with 2 bases between them. There are 11 residues in the CDR3. Germline V lookup: CDR1 SGHNT, CDR2 YYREEE (reference sequence). The CDR3 DNA sequence: TGTGCCAGCAGCTTGCTAGATACGCAGTATTTT. Its translation is CASSLLDTQYF.

V usage is TRBV7-9 and J usage is TRBJ1-2; TRBD1 is a possible D gene (6 bases). Germline V CDR1 and CDR2: SEHNR, FQNEAQ (reference sequence). The V end lost 5 bases, the J end lost 0 bases, and 13 bases lay between the germline ends. This CDR3 has 15 residues. The CDR3 region is CASSPRGRSNYGYTF. The CDR3 DNA reads as TGTGCCAGCAGCCCCAGGGGACGGTCTAACTATGGCTACACCTTC. The variable domain in full, completed from reference TRBV7-9 and TRBJ1-2, reads DTGVSQNPRHKITKRGQNVTFRCDPISEHNRLYWYRQTLGQGPEFLTYFQNEAQLEKSRLLSDRFSAERPKGSFSTLEIQRTEQGDSAMYLCASSPRGRSNYGYTFGSGTRLTVV.

This chain connects TRBV5-1 to TRBJ2-5, with a tentative D call TRBD2 (6 bases). With 5 bases removed from V and 1 base from J, the gap between germline ends came to 6 bases. Germline V lookup: CDR1 SGHRS, CDR2 YFSETQ. There are 12 residues in the CDR3. In DNA form, the CDR3 reads TGCGCCAGCAGGACTAGCCAAGAGACCCAGTACTTC. Its protein is CASRTSQETQYF. Looking up the rest from reference TRBV5-1 and TRBJ2-5 gives the full variable domain: KAGVTQTPRYLIKTRGQQVTLSCSPISGHRSVSWYQQTPGQGLQFLFEYFSETQRNKGNFPGRFSGRQFSNSRSEMNVSTLELGDSALYLCASRTSQETQYFGPGTRLLVL.

This sequence joins TRBV27 and TRBJ2-2; either TRBD1 or TRBD2 may supply D (5 bases each). The V and J ends lost 5 bases and 8 bases respectively, with 12 bases between them. The CDR3 is 13 amino acids. From germline, CDR1 is MNHEY and CDR2 SMNVEV (reference sequence). The CDR3, as DNA: TGTGCCAGCAGTCCACCGGGGCGGGGGGAGCTGTTTTTT. Protein product: CASSPPGRGELFF.

The chain combines TRBV11-3 with TRBJ1-1; D gene ambiguous. Trimming pared 5 bases from V and 1 base from J, leaving 14 bases between. The CDR3 extends over 15 amino acids. Germline lookup yields CDR1 SGHNT and CDR2 YENEEA. The CDR3 is CASSPSPRSNTEAFF. The CDR3 DNA sequence: TGTGCCAGCAGCCCAAGCCCACGATCGAACACTGAAGCTTTCTTT.

The rearrangement uses TRBV7-2 and TRBJ2-7; 8 bases map to TRBD1. Trimming took 5 bases from V and 4 from J; bases not matched to a gene: 7. The CDR3 is made up of 14 amino acids. The germline CDR1 and CDR2 sequences are SGHTA and FQGNSA. In DNA form, the CDR3 reads TGTGCCAGCAGCCAGAGGACAGGGAGATACGAGCAGTACTTC. This codes for CASSQRTGRYEQYF.

This rearrangement joins TRBV19 to TRBJ1-5, with TRBD1 as a possible D gene (6 bases). The CDR3 is 13 amino acids. The germline V gene has CDR1 LNHDA and CDR2 SQIVND (reference sequence). V lost 5 bases, J lost 4 bases, and 9 bases lay in between. The CDR3 bases are TGTGCCAGTAGTCCAGACAGGAATCAGCCCCAGCATTTT. Encoded protein: CASSPDRNQPQHF. Filled out from reference TRBV19 and TRBJ1-5, the complete variable domain reads DGGITQSPKYLFRKEGQNVTLSCEQNLNHDAMYWYRQDPGQGLRLIYYSQIVNDFQKGDIAEGYSVSREKKESFPLTVTSAQKNPTAFYLCASSPDRNQPQHFGDGTRLSIL.

The V gene is TRBV11-3, the J gene TRBJ2-2, with 9 bases aligning to TRBD1. Germline V gene lookup returns CDR1 SGHNT and CDR2 YENEEA. This CDR3 is 17 amino acids long. Losses at the gene ends were 4 bases for V and 6 bases for J; bases not matched to a gene: 12. CDR3 bases: TGTGCCAGCAGCTACACGCCATCAACAGGGGGCTCCGGGGAGCTGTTTTTT. Protein product: CASSYTPSTGGSGELFF.

The genes are TRBV18 and TRBJ1-1; perhaps TRBD1 as D (5 bases). V lost 2 bases and J lost 6, with 13 bases in between. The CDR3 spans 14 residues. CDR1 is KGHSH, CDR2 LQKENI, per germline. As DNA, the CDR3 is TGTGCCAGCTCACCAGGCAGGAGGGACCCTGAAGCTTTCTTT. Translating it yields CASSPGRRDPEAFF.